This TCR beta chain comes out of a study of identical twins. Healthy Caucasians supplied all donations. TCRdb fed the 5' RACE reads into MiXCR, producing one record per CDR3 protein. The table shows some 1,700,000 distinct CDR3 sequences, with less than 40% occurring only once. Of note for this clonotype: The antigen is unknown.

Trimming left V 4 bases short and J 1 base short, with 10 bases between. The length of the CDR3 is 14 residues. CDR1 is KGHSH, CDR2 LQKENI, per germline. General observations from the study: Beta out-of-frame sequences displayed a weaker excess of sharing between twins. In monozygotic twins, models underestimated the sharing of out-of-frame TCR alpha. Low generation-probability sequences were in excess among twin-shared out-of-frame alpha sequences.

The specimen was cord blood. The chain employs TRBV18 and TRBJ1-1; weak D call: TRBD1 (6 bases). This receptor was taken from a newborn girl in good health. In nucleotides, the CDR3 is TGTGCCAGCTCACGATACAGGGAGAACACTGAAGCTTTCTTT. This codes for CASSRYRENTEAFF.